This T cell receptor beta chain was recorded in a study of blood T cells in healthy people across ages. It was with a sample-barcoded 5' primer and a J-beta primer mix that a second PCR of about 7 to 12 cycles was run. Per sample, CDR3-containing paired-end reads numbered at least 2.5 million. TCRdb reprocessed the 5' RACE reads with MiXCR, giving one entry per CDR3 protein. Found here are some 1,800,000 distinct CDR3 sequences, roughly 43% of them singletons; the top ten hold about 23%. Findings of the study overall: For the donors, CMV status was unknown and possibly confounded expanded clonotype changes. Greater diversity and more naive CD4+ cells were seen in long-lived donors than in aged donors. Per million T cells, TCR beta diversity dropped about linearly as age rose.

Remarks on this clonotype: Its antigen remains unknown.

This CDR3 is 15 amino acids long. Germline CDR1 reads SGHRS; CDR2 reads YFSETQ. Germline trimming cut 4 bases from V and 5 bases from J; bases unmatched to any gene: 9. The chain joins TRBV5-1 to TRBJ2-5, with 9 nucleotides matching TRBD1. Sample: blood. The source is a human donor in good health. The CDR3 DNA reads TGCGCCAGCAGCGGCTCGGGACAGGGTCTCGAGACCCAGTACTTC. Protein: CASSGSGQGLETQYF.